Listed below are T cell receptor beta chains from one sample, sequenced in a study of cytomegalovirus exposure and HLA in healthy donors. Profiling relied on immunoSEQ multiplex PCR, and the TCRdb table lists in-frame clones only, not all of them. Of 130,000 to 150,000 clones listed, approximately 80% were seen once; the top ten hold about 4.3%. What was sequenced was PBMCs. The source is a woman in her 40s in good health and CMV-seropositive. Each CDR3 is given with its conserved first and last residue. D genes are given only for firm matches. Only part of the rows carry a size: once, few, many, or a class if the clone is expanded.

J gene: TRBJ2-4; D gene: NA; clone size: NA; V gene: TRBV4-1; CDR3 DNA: TGCGCCAGCAGCCAAGTACAACAGGCGAACATTCAGTACTTC; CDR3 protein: CASSQVQQANIQYF
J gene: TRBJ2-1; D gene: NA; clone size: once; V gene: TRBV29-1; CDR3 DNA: TGCAGCGCCCTGGGGGGCAATGAGCAGTTCTTC; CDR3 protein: CSALGGNEQFF
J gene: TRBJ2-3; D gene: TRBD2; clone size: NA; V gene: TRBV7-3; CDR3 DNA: TGTGCCAGCAGCACGGGGACTAGCGGGGGTTTTACAGATACGCAGTATTTT; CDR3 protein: CASSTGTSGGFTDTQYF
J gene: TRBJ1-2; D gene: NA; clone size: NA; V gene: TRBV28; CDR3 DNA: TGTGCCAGCAACTCCGTTAACTATGGCTACACCTTC; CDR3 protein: CASNSVNYGYTF
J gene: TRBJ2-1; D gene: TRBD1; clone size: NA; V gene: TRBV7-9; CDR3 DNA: TGTGCCAGCAGCTTTACAGGGGCCAATGAGCAGTTCTTC; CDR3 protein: CASSFTGANEQFF
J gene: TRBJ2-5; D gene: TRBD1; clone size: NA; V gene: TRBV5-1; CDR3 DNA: TGCGCCAGCAGCTCGGGACAGTCTAACCAAGAGACCCAGTACTTC; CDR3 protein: CASSSGQSNQETQYF
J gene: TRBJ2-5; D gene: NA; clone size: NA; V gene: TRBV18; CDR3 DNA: TGTGCCAGCTCACCACCGCGGGGAGAGACCCAGTACTTC; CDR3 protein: CASSPPRGETQYF
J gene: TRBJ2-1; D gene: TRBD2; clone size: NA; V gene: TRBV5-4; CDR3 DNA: TGTGCCAGCAGCTTTGTGGGGGGGAGGGCCTACAATGAGCAGTTCTTC; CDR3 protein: CASSFVGGRAYNEQFF
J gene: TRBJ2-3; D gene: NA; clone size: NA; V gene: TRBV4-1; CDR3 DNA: TGCGCCAGCAGCCAACTTCTGGGCTTGACAGATACGCAGTATTTT; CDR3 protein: CASSQLLGLTDTQYF
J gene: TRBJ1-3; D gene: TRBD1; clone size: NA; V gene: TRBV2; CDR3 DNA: TGTGCCAGCAGCCCGGGACAGGGGAACACCATATATTTT; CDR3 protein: CASSPGQGNTIYF
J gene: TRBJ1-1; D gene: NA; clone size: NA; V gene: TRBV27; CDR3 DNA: TGTGCCAGCAGTTTAACGAGAGGGAACACTGAAGCTTTCTTT; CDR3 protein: CASSLTRGNTEAFF
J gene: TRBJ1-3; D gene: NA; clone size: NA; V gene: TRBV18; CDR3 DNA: TGTGCCAGCTCTCAAGGACAGCCGGGCTCTGGAAACACCATATATTTT; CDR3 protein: CASSQGQPGSGNTIYF
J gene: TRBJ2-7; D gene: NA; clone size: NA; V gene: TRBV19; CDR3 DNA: TGTGCCAGTAGCACAGGCCCATCCTACGAGCAGTACTTC; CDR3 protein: CASSTGPSYEQYF
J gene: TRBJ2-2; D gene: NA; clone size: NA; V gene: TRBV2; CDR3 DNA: TGTGCCAGCAGTGAAGCGTGGGGAGTTACGACCGGGGAGCTGTTTTTT; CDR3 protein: CASSEAWGVTTGELFF
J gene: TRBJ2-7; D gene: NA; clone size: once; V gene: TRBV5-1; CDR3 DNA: TGCGCCAGCGGTGGGCCCGGTCGCACCTACGAGCAGTACTTC; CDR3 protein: CASGGPGRTYEQYF
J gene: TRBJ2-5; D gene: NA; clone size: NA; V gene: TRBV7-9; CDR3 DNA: TGTGCCCTCGGTGAGGAGACCCAGTACTTC; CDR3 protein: CALGEETQYF